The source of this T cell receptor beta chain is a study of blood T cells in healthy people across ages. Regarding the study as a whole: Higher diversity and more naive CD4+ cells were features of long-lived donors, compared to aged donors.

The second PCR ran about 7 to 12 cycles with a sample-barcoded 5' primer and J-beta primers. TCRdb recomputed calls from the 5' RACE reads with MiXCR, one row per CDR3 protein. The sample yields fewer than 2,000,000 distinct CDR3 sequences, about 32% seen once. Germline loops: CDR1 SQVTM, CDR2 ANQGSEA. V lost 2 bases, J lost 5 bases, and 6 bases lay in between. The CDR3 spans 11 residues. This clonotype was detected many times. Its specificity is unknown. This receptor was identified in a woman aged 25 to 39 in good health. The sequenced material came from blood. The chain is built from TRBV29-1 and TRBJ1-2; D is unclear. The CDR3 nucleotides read TGCAGCGTTGAACACCTATATGGCTACACCTTC. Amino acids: CSVEHLYGYTF.